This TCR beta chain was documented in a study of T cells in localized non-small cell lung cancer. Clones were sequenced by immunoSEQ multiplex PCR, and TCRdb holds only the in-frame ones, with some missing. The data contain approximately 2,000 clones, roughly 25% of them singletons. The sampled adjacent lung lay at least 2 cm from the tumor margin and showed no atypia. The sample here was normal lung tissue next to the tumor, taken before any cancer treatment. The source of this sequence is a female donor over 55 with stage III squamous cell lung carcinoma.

CDR3 loop: CASSLGTDVPSNSPLHF. CDR3 in DNA: TGCGCCAGCAGCTTGGGGACGGACGTTCCGTCAAATTCACCCCTCCACTTT. The gene calls are TRBV5-1 and TRBJ1-6; D not certain. Trimming removed 0 bases at V and 7 bases at J, with 17 bases between. The CDR3 has 17 residues. Germline lookup yields CDR1 SGHRS and CDR2 YFSETQ.